This TCR beta chain stems from a study of resident and recirculating memory T cells in vitiligo. This table comes from immunoSEQ multiplex PCR, and its TCRdb copy is limited to in-frame clones, with some not included. This sample yields about 45,000 clones, of which roughly 91% are seen a single time; roughly 4.5% belongs to the top ten. V was pared by 5 bases and J by 2 bases, with 19 bases between. From germline, CDR1 is SGHAT and CDR2 FQNNGV. The CDR3 runs 16 residues. The sample consisted of blood. This chain links TRBV11-2 with TRBJ2-7; a possible D gene is TRBD1 (6 bases). The TCR comes from a male donor with vitiligo. The CDR3 loop reads CASSPGTGWWAYEQYF. CDR3 nucleotide sequence: TGTGCCAGCAGCCCTGGAACAGGGTGGTGGGCCTACGAGCAGTACTTC.